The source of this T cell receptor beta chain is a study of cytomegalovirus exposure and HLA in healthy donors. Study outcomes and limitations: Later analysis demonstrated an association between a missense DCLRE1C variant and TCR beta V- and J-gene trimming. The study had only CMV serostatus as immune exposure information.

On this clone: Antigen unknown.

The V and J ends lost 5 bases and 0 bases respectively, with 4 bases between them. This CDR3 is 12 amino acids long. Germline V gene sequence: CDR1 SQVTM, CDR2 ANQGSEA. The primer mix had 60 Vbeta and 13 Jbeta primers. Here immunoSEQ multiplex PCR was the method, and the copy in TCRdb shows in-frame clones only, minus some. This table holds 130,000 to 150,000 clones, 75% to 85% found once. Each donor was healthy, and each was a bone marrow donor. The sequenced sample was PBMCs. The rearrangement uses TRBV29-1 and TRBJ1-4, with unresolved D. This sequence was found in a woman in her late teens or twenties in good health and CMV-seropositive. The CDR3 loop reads CSVTATNEKLFF. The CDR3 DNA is TGCAGCGTTACTGCAACTAATGAAAAACTGTTTTTT. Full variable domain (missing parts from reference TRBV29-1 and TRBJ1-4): SAVISQKPSRDICQRGTSLTIQCQVDSQVTMMFWYRQQPGQSLTLIATANQGSEATYESGFVIDKFPISRPNLTFSTLTVSNMSPEDSSIYLCSVTATNEKLFFGSGTQLSVL.